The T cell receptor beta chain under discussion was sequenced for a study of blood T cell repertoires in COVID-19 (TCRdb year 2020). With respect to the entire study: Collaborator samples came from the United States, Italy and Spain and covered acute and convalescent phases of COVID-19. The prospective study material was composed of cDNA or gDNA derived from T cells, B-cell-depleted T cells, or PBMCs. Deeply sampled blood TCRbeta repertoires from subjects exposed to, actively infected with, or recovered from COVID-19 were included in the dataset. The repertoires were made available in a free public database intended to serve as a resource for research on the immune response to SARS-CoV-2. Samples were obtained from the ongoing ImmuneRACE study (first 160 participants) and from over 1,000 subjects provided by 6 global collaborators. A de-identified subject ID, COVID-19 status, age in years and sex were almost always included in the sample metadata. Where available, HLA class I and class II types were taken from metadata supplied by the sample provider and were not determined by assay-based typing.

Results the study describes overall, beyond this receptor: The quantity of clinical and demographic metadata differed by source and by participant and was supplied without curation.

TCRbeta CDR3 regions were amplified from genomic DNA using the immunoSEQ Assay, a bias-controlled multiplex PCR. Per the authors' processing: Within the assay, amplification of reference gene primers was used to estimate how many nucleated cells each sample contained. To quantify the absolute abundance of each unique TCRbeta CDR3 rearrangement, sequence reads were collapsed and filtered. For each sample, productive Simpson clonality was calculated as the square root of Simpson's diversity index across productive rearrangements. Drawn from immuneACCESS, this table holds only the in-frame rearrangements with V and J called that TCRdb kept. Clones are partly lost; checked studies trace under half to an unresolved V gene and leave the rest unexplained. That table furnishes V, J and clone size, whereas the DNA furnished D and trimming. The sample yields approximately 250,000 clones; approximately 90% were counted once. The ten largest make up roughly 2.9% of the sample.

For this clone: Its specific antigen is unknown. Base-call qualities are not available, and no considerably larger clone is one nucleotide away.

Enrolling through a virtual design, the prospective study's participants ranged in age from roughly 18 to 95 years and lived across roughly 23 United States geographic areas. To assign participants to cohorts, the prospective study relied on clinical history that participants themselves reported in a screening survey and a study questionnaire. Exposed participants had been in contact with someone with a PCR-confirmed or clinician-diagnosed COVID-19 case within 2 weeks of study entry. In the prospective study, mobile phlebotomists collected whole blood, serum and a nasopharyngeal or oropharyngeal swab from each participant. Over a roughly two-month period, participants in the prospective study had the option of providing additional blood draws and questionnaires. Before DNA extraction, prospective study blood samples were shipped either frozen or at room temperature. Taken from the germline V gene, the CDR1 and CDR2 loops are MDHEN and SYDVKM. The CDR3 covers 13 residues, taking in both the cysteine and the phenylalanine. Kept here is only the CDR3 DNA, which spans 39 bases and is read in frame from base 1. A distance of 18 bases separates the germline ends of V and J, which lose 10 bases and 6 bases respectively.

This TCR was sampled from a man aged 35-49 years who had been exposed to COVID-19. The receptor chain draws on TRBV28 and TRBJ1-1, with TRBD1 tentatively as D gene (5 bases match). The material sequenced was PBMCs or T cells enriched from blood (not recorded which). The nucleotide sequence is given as TGTGCCACAAAGGGGCTATCGGACGCTGAAGCTTTCTTT. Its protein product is CATKGLSDAEAFF.